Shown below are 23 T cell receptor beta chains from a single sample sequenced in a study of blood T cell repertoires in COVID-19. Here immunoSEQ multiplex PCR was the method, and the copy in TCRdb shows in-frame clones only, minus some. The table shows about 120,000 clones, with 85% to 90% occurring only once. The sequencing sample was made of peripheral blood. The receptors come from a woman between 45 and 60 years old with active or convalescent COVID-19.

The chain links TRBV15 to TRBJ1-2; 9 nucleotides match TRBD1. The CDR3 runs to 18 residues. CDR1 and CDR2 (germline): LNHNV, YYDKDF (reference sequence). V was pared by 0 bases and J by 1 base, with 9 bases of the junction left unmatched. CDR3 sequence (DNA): TGTGCCACCAGCAGAGATTACGGCGGGACAGGGCGTAACTATGGCTACACCTTC. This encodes CATSRDYGGTGRNYGYTF.

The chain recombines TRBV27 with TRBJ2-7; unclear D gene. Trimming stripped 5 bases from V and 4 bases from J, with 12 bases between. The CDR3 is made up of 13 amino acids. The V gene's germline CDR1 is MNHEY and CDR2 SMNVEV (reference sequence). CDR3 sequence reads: CASSPNKRYEQYF. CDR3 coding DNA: TGTGCCAGCAGTCCAAATAAACGGTACGAGCAGTACTTC.

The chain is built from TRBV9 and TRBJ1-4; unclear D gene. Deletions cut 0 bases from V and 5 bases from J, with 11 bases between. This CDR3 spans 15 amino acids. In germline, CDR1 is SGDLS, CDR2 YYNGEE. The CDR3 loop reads CASSVGGGSNEKLFF. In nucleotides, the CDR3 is TGTGCCAGCAGCGTAGGGGGAGGGAGCAATGAAAAACTGTTTTTT.

Here the CDR3 DNA reads TGTGCCAGCAGCTTAGGGGCTGTTACTTACAATGAGCAGTTCTTC. This encodes CASSLGAVTYNEQFF. This rearrangement joins TRBV11-3 to TRBJ2-1; D is unresolved. Germline V gene sequence: CDR1 SGHNT, CDR2 YENEEA. Trimming left V 1 base short and J 4 bases short, with 11 bases between. CDR3 length: 15 residues.

CDR3 coding DNA: TGTGCCAGCAGCTTGGGTCAGGGTGTGTCAGATACGCAGTATTTT. Translation: CASSLGQGVSDTQYF. The chain links TRBV5-7 to TRBJ2-3; tentative D call: TRBD1 (5 bases). Being an ORF, TRBV5-7 has a function that is uncertain. CDR3 size: 15 residues. Trimming stripped 0 bases from V and 4 bases from J, with 12 bases between.

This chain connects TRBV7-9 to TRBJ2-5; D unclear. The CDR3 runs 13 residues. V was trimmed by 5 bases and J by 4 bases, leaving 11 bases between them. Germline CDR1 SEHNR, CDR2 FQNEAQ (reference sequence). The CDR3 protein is CASSEAVAETQYF. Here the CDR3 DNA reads TGTGCCAGCAGCGAAGCCGTTGCAGAGACCCAGTACTTC.

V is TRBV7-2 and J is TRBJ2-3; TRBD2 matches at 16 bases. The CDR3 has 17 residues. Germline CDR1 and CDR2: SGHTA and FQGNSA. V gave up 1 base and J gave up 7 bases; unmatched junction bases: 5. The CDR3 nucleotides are TGTGCCAGCAGCTTAGTGGCGGGACTAGCGGGAGGGAATACGCAGTATTTT. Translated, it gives CASSLVAGLAGGNTQYF.

The CDR3 region is CASSQGYSNQPQHF. DNA of the CDR3: TGTGCCAGCAGTCAGGGGTATAGCAATCAGCCCCAGCATTTT. V usage is TRBV28 and J usage is TRBJ1-5; TRBD1 is a possible D gene (6 bases). The ends were cut back, 5 bases at V and 0 bases at J, with 8 bases in the middle. The germline gives CDR1 MDHEN, CDR2 SYDVKM. This CDR3 has 14 amino acids.

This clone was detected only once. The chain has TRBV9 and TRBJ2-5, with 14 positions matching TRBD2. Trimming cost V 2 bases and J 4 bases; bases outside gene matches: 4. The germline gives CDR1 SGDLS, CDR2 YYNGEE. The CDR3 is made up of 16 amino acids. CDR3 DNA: TGTGCCAGCAGCGTTTCCGGGACTAGCGGGAGAGAGACCCAGTACTTC. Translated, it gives CASSVSGTSGRETQYF.

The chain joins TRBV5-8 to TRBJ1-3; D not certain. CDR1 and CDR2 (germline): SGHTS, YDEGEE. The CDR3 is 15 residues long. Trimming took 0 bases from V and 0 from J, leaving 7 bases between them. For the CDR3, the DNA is TGTGCCAGCAGCTTGGCAGGATTCTCTGGAAACACCATATATTTT. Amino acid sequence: CASSLAGFSGNTIYF.

The DNA for the CDR3 is TGTGCCAGCAGTAAAACAGGGTATTACGAGCAGTACTTC. Amino acid sequence: CASSKTGYYEQYF. The V and J genes are TRBV6-2 or TRBV6-3 and TRBJ2-7, with D perhaps TRBD1 (6 bases). Trimming took off 5 bases at V and 4 bases at J, with 12 bases between the two ends. Germline lookup yields CDR1 MNHEY and CDR2 SVGEGT. This CDR3 region has 13 residues.

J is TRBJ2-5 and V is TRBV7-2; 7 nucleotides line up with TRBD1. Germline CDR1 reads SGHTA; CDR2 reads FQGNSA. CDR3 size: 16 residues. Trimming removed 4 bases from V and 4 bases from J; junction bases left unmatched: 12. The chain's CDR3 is CASSSIDRAYPETQYF. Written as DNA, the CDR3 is TGTGCCAGCAGCTCGATCGACAGGGCTTACCCAGAGACCCAGTACTTC.

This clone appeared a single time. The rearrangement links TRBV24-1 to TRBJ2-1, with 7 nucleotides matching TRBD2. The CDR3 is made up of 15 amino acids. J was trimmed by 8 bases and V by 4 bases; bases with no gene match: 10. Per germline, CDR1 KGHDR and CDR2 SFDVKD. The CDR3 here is CATSDQRGRVYEQFF. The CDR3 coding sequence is TGTGCCACCAGTGACCAAAGAGGGAGGGTTTATGAGCAGTTCTTC.

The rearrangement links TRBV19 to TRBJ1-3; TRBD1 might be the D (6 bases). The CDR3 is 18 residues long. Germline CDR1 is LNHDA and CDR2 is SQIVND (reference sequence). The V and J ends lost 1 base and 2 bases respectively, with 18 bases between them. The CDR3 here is CASSIVGAYRSTGNTIYF. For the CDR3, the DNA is TGTGCCAGTAGTATAGTGGGGGCTTATAGGAGCACTGGAAACACCATATATTTT. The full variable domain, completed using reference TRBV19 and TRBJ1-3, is DGGITQSPKYLFRKEGQNVTLSCEQNLNHDAMYWYRQDPGQGLRLIYYSQIVNDFQKGDIAEGYSVSREKKESFPLTVTSAQKNPTAFYLCASSIVGAYRSTGNTIYFGEGSWLTVV.

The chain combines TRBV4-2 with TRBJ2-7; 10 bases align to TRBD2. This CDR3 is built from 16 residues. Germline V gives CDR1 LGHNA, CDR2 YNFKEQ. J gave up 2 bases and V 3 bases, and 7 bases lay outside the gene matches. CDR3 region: CASSHETSGDPYEQYF. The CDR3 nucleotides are TGTGCCAGCAGCCATGAAACTAGCGGGGATCCCTACGAGCAGTACTTC.

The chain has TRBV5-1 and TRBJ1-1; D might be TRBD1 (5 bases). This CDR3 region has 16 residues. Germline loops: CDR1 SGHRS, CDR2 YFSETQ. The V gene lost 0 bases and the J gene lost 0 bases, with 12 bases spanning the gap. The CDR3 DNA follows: TGCGCCAGCAGCTTGGGACAGACACATATGAACACTGAAGCTTTCTTT. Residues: CASSLGQTHMNTEAFF.

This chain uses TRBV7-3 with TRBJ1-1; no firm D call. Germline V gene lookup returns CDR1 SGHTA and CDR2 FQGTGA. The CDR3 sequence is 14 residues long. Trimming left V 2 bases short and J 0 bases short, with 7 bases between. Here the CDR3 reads CASSLAGMNTEAFF. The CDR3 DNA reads TGTGCCAGCAGCTTAGCGGGTATGAACACTGAAGCTTTCTTT.

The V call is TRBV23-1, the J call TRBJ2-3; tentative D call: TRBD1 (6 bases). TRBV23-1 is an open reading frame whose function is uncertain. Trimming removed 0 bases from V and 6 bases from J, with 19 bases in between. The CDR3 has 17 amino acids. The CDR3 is CASSQSIQGLIWDTQYF. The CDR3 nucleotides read TGCGCCAGCAGTCAATCCATACAGGGCCTGATCTGGGATACGCAGTATTTT.

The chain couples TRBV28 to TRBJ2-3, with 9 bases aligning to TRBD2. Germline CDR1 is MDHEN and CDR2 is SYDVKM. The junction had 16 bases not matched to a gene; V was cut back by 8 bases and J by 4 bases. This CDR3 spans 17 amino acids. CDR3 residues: CASVLSVAGVGADTQYF. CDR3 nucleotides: TGTGCCAGCGTCCTTTCGGTAGCGGGAGTGGGGGCAGATACGCAGTATTTT.

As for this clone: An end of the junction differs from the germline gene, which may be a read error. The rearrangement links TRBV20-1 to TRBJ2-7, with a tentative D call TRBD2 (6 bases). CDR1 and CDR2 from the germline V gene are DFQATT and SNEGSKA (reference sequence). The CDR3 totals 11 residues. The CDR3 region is CSARSVEGIGF. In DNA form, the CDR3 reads TGCAGTGCTAGGTCGGTGGAGGGAATTGGGTTC.

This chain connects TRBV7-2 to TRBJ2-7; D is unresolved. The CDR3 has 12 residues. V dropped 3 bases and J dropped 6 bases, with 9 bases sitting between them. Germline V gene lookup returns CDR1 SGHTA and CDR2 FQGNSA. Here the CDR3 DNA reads TGTGCCAGCAGCTTCGCTGGGCTCGAGCAGTACTTC. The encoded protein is CASSFAGLEQYF.

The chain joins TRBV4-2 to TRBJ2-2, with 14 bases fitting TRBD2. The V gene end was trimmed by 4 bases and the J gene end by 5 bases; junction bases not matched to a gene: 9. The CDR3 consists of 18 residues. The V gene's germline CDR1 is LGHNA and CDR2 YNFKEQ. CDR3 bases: TGTGCCAGCAGCCGGGGGACTAGCGGGAGAGGTGGTACCGGGGAGCTGTTTTTT. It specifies CASSRGTSGRGGTGELFF.

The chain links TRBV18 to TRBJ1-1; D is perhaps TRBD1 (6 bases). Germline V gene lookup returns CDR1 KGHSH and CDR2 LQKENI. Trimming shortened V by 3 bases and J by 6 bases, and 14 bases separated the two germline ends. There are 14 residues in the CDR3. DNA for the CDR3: TGTGCCAGCTCACCGAGGACAGAGGGCCCTGAAGCTTTCTTT. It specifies CASSPRTEGPEAFF. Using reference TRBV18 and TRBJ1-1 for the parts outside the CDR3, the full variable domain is NAGVMQNPRHLVRRRGQEARLRCSPMKGHSHVYWYRQLPEEGLKFMVYLQKENIIDESGMPKERFSAEFPKEGPSILRIQQVVRGDSAAYFCASSPRTEGPEAFFGQGTRLTVV.